This TCR beta chain is drawn from a study of T cells in localized non-small cell lung cancer. Points from the study as a whole: Uninvolved adjacent lung had more T cell clonality than any other tissue, topping tumor.

Germline CDR1 MNHEY, CDR2 SVGAGI. This CDR3 is 14 amino acids long. Trimming pared 6 bases from V and 6 bases from J, leaving 17 bases between. Produced via immunoSEQ multiplex PCR; TCRdb's table is partial and in-frame only. Among approximately 83,000 clones listed, roughly 93% were seen once. With regard to this clone: Its specificity is not known.

The source material was PBMCs, sampled before any cancer treatment. The rearrangement joins TRBV6-5 to TRBJ1-2; D might be TRBD1 (6 bases). The origin of this receptor is a woman aged 35-75 years with stage II squamous cell lung carcinoma. The CDR3 coding sequence is TGTGCCAGCAGACTACTAGGGGGGGGCCATGGCTACACCTTC. Translated, it gives CASRLLGGGHGYTF.